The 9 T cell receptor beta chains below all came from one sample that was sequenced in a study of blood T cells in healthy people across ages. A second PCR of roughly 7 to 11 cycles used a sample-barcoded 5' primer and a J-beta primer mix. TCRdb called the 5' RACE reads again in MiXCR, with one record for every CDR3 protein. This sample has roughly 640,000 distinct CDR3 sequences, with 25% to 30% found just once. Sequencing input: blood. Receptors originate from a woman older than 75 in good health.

The CDR3 loop reads CASRLSQFSGANVLTF. The CDR3 DNA sequence: TGTGCCAGCCGACTCTCACAGTTCTCTGGGGCCAACGTCCTGACTTTC. The V and J genes are TRBV6-6 and TRBJ2-6, with D unresolved. There are 16 residues in the CDR3. Germline V gives CDR1 MNHNY, CDR2 SVGAGI (reference sequence). Trimming took off 8 bases at V and 0 bases at J, with 14 bases between the two ends.

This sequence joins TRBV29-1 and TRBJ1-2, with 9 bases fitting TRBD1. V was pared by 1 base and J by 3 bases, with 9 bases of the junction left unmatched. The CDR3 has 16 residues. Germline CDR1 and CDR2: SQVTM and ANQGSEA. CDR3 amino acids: CSVEADRGNVDYGYTF. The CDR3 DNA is TGCAGCGTTGAAGCGGACAGGGGTAACGTTGACTATGGCTACACCTTC.

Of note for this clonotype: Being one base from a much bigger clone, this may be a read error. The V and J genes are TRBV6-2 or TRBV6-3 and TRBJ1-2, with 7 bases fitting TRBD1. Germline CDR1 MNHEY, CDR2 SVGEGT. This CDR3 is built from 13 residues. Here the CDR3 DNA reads TGTGCCTGCAGAGAACAGGGGAACTATGGCTACACCTTC. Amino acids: CACREQGNYGYTF.

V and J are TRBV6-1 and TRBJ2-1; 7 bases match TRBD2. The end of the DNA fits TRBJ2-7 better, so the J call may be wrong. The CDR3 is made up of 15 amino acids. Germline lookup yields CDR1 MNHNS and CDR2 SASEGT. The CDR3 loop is CASANQAGKYNEQYF. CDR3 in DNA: TGTGCCAGCGCTAATCAAGCGGGGAAATACAATGAGCAGTACTTC.

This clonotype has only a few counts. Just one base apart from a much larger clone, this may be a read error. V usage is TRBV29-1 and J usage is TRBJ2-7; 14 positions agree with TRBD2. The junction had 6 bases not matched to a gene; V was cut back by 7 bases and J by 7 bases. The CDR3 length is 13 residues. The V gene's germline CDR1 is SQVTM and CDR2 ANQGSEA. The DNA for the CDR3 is TGCAGCGCGACTAGCGGGGGGGCCGGGGAGCAGTACTTC. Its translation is CSATSGGAGEQYF.

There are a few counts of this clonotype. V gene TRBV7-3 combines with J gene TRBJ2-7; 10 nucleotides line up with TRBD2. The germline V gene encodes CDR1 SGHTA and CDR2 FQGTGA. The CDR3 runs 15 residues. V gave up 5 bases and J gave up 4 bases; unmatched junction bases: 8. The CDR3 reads CASSEAGGPLYEQYF. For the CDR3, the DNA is TGTGCCAGCAGCGAAGCGGGAGGGCCTTTATACGAGCAGTACTTC.

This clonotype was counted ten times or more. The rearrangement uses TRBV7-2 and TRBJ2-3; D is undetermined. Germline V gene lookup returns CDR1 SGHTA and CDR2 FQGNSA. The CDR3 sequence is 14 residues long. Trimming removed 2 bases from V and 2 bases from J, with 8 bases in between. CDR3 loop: CASSLSPATDTQYF. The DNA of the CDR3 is TGTGCCAGCAGCTTATCCCCAGCCACAGATACGCAGTATTTT.

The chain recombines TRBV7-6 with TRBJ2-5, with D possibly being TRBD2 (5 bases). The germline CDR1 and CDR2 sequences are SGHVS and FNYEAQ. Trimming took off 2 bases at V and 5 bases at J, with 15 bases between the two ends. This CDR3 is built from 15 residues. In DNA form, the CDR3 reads TGTGCCAGCAGCTTACGTCGGGGTAACATCGAGACCCAGTACTTC. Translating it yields CASSLRRGNIETQYF.

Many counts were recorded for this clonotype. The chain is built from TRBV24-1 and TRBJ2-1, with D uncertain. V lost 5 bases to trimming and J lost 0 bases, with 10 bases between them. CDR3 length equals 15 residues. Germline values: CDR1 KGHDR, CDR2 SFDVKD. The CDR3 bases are TGTGCCACCAGTGGGCACCGCCGCTCCTACAATGAGCAGTTCTTC. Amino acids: CATSGHRRSYNEQFF.